The clone carrying this T cell receptor beta chain was counted only a few times. The data were taken from a study of blood T cell repertoires in COVID-19. The overall study: Sites across the United States, Italy and Spain contributed samples from acute and convalescent COVID-19. T cells, B-cell-depleted T cells, or PBMCs supplied cDNA or gDNA.

The germline CDR1 and CDR2 sequences are SGHNT and YYREEE (reference sequence). The V end lost 2 bases, the J end lost 5 bases, and 14 bases lay between the germline ends. The CDR3 loop spans 14 amino acids. Per the authors' pipeline: Reference gene primer amplification gave nucleated cell count estimates. Method: immunoSEQ multiplex PCR; TCRdb's copy keeps in-frame clones and lacks some. V and J calls and clone size are given by that table; D and trimming were obtained from the DNA. The sample yields about 270,000 clones, about 89% seen once. V and J are TRBV5-4 and TRBJ2-7; D may be TRBD1 (6 bases). Sequencing was performed on peripheral blood. This sequence was found in a man aged 40-50 years with active or convalescent COVID-19. CDR3 sequence (DNA): TGTGCCAGCAGCTTAACCAGACAGGCGGACGAGCAGTACTTC. Residues: CASSLTRQADEQYF. Looking up the rest from reference TRBV5-4 and TRBJ2-7 gives the full variable domain: ETGVTQSPTHLIKTRGQQVTLRCSSQSGHNTVSWYQQALGQGPQFIFQYYREEENGRGNFPPRFSGLQFPNYSSELNVNALELDDSALYLCASSLTRQADEQYFGPGTRLTVT.